This is a list of T cell receptor beta chains from one sample in a study of long-term antiretroviral therapy in people with HIV. Some clones are missing from TCRdb's copy, which holds only in-frame ones; the method was immunoSEQ multiplex PCR. The sample includes about 17,000 clones, about 81% of them seen just once. Sample: unsorted PBMCs, taken 0.3 years after starting antiretroviral therapy. The receptor source for this set is a man between 18 and 35 years old with HIV. CDR3s include the opening cysteine and the closing phenylalanine or tryptophan. The D gene is left open where the match is weak. Clone size is given for some rows only: seen once, a few or many times, or a class if the clone is expanded.

clone size,D gene,J gene,V gene,CDR3 protein,CDR3 DNA
-,TRBD1,TRBJ1-5,TRBV27,CASSRLEGALPTQPQHF,TGTGCCAGCAGTCGACTCGAGGGGGCTCTACCTACTCAGCCCCAGCATTTT
-,-,TRBJ2-7,TRBV7-9,CASSLAEGSPDYEQYF,TGTGCCAGCAGCTTAGCGGAGGGGAGCCCGGACTACGAGCAGTACTTC
-,-,TRBJ2-3,TRBV6-6,CASTPGRMGTDTQYF,TGTGCCAGCACCCCCGGGCGGATGGGGACAGATACGCAGTATTTT
few,-,TRBJ1-6,TRBV4-1,CASSPYRLANSPLHF,TGCGCCAGCAGCCCTTATCGGTTAGCTAATTCACCCCTCCACTTT
-,-,TRBJ1-3,TRBV6-1,CASRIAPSSGNTIYF,TGTGCCAGCAGGATTGCACCTAGCTCTGGAAACACCATATATTTT
-,TRBD1,TRBJ1-2,TRBV7-8,CASSLVDRDGYTF,TGTGCCAGCAGCTTAGTGGACAGGGATGGCTACACCTTC
-,-,TRBJ1-4,TRBV13,CASSLTGGDEKLFF,TGTGCCAGCAGCCTAACAGGAGGGGATGAAAAACTGTTTTTT
once,-,TRBJ1-2,TRBV11-3,CASSLGQGPYYGYTF,TGTGCCAGCAGCTTAGGCCAGGGGCCCTACTATGGCTACACCTTC
-,-,TRBJ1-2,TRBV5-6,CASSLKGIDGGYTF,TGTGCCAGCAGCTTGAAGGGGATAGATGGCGGCTACACCTTC
-,-,TRBJ1-1,TRBV5-1,CASSFEGGTGGEAFF,TGCGCCAGCAGCTTCGAGGGGGGGACGGGGGGTGAAGCTTTCTTT
-,-,TRBJ2-5,TRBV7-3,CASSSAGGETQYF,TGTGCCAGCAGCTCGGCCGGTGGAGAGACCCAGTACTTC
-,TRBD1,TRBJ2-7,TRBV2,CASSLGTGFTYEQYF,TGTGCCAGCAGTCTCGGGACAGGGTTCACCTACGAGCAGTACTTC
-,-,TRBJ2-6,TRBV6-1,CASSEGDSGANVLTF,TGTGCCAGCAGTGAAGGGGACTCTGGGGCCAACGTCCTGACTTTC
-,-,TRBJ1-1,TRBV18,CASSLSDRKSGTEAFF,TGTGCCAGCTCACTATCCGATCGAAAATCGGGGACTGAAGCTTTCTTT
once,-,TRBJ1-1,TRBV5-4,CASSFGGRDTEAFF,TGTGCCAGCAGCTTTGGGGGCAGGGACACTGAAGCTTTCTTT
-,-,TRBJ1-2,TRBV5-4,CASSLMGSANYYGYTF,TGTGCCAGCAGCTTGATGGGGTCCGCTAACTACTATGGCTACACCTTC
-,-,TRBJ2-3,TRBV5-4,CASSSQGEDTQYF,TGTGCCAGCAGCTCTCAGGGTGAAGATACGCAGTATTTT
few,-,TRBJ2-1,TRBV9,CASSVAGHSNEQFF,TGTGCCAGCAGCGTAGCCGGGCATTCCAATGAGCAGTTCTTC
-,-,TRBJ2-3,TRBV5-1,CASSLDSSTDTQYF,TGCGCCAGCAGCTTGGACTCCTCAACAGATACGCAGTATTTT
-,-,TRBJ1-5,TRBV30,CAWSADTPGLSQPQHF,TGTGCCTGGAGTGCCGACACCCCGGGCCTTAGCCAGCCCCAGCATTTT
-,-,TRBJ1-1,TRBV5-6,CASSLSWGDTEAFF,TGTGCCAGCAGCTTGAGCTGGGGTGACACTGAAGCTTTCTTT
few,-,TRBJ2-1,TRBV7-2,CASSKTGDSYNEQFF,TGTGCCAGCAGCAAAACCGGGGATTCCTACAATGAGCAGTTCTTC